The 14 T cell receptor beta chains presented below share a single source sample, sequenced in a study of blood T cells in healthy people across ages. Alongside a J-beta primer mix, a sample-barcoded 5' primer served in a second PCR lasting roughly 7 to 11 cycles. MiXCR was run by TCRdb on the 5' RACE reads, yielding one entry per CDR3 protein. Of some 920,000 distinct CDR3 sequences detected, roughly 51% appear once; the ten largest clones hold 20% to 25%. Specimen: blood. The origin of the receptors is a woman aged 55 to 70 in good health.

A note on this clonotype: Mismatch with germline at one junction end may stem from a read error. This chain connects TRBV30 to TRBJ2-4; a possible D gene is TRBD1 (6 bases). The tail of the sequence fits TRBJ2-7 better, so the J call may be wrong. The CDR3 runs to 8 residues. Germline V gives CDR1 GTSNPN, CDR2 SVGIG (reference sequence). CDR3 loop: CQGNEQYF. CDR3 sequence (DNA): TGCCAGGGGAACGAGCAGTACTTC.

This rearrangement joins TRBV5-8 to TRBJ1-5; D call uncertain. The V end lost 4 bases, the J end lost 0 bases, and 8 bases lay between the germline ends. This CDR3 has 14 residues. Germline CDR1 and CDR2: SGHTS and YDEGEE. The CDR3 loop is CASSLVTSNQPQHF. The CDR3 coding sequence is TGTGCCAGCAGCCTCGTAACTAGCAATCAGCCCCAGCATTTT.

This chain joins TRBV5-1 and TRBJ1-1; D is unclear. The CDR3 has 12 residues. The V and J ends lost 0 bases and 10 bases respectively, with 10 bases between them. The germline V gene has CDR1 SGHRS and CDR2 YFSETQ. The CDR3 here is CASSLGPQRAFF. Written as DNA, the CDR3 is TGCGCCAGCAGCTTGGGCCCACAACGAGCTTTCTTT.

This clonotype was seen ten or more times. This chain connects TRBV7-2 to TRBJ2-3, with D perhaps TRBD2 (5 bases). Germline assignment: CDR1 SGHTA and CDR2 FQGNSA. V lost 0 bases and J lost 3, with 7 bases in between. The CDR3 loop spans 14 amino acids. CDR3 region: CASSLAGVTDTQYF. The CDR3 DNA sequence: TGTGCCAGCAGCTTAGCGGGAGTGACAGATACGCAGTATTTT.

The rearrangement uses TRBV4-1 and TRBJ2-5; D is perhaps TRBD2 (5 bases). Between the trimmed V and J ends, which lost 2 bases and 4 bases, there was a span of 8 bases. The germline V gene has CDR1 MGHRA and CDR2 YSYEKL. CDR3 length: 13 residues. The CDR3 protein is CASSQIRGETQYF. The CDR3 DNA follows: TGCGCCAGCAGCCAAATCCGGGGAGAGACCCAGTACTTC.

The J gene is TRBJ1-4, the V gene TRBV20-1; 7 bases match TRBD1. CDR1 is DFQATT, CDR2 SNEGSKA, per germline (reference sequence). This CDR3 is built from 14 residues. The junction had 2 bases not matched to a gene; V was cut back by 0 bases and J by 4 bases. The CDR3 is CSARDTGVNEKLFF. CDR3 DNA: TGCAGTGCTAGAGACACAGGGGTTAATGAAAAACTGTTTTTT.

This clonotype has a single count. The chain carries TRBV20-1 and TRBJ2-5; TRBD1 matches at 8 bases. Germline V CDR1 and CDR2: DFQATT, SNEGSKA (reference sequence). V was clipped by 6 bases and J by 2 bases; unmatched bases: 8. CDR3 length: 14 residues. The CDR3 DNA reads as TGCAGTGCCGACAGGGGCGGACATCAAGAGACCCAGTACTTC. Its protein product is CSADRGGHQETQYF.

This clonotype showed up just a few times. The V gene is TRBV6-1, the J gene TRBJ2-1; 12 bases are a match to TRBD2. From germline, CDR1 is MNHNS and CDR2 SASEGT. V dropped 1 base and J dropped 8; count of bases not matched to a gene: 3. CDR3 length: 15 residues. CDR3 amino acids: CASSEGTSGIYEQFF. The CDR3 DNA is TGTGCCAGCAGTGAAGGGACTAGCGGGATCTATGAGCAGTTCTTC.

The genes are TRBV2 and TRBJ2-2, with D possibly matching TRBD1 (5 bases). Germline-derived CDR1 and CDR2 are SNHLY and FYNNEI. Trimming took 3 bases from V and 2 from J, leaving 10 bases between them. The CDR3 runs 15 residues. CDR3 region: CASSEGRGNTGELFF. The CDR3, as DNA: TGTGCCAGCAGTGAGGGTAGGGGAAACACCGGGGAGCTGTTTTTT. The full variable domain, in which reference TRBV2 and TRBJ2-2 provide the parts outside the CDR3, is EPEVTQTPSHQVTQMGQEVILRCVPISNHLYFYWYRQILGQKVEFLVSFYNNEISEKSEIFDDQFSVERPDGSNFTLKIRSTKLEDSAMYFCASSEGRGNTGELFFGEGSRLTVL.

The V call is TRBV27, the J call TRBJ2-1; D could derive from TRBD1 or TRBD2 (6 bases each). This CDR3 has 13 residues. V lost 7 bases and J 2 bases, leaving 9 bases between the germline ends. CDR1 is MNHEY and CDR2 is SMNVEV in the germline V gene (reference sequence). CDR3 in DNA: TGTGCCAGCAAAGGGGGGCCCTACAATGAGCAGTTCTTC. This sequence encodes CASKGGPYNEQFF.

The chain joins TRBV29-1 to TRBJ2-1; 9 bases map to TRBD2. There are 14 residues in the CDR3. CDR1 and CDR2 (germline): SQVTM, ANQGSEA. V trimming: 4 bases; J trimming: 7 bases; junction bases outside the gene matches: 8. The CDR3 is CSVGGLAPGNEQFF. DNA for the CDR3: TGCAGCGTTGGGGGACTAGCCCCGGGAAATGAGCAGTTCTTC.

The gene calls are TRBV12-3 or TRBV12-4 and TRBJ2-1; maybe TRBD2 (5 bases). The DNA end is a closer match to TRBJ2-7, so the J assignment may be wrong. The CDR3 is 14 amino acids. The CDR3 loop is CASSVGIAYNEQYF. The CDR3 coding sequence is TGTGCCAGCAGCGTCGGGATAGCCTACAATGAGCAGTACTTC.

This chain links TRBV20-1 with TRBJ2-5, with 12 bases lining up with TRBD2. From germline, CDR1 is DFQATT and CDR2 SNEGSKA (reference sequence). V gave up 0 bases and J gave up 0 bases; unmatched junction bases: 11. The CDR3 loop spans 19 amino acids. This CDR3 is CSARDWKTGLAGNQETQYF. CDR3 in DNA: TGCAGTGCTAGAGATTGGAAGACCGGACTAGCGGGAAACCAAGAGACCCAGTACTTC.

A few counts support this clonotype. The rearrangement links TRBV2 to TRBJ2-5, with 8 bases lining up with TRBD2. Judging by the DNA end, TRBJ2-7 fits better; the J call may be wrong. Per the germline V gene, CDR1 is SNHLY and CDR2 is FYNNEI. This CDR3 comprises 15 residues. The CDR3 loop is CASGDAGTRIYEQYF. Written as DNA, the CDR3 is TGTGCCAGCGGGGACGCCGGGACTAGGATATACGAGCAGTACTTC.